The clone carrying this T cell receptor (beta chain) was seen only a few times. Its antigen remains unknown. The data belong to a study of CD8 T cells in ankylosing spondylitis. Study-level points and caveats: Reportedly, disease-linked clones are significantly enriched in ankylosing spondylitis patients' matched synovial fluid. Disease-linked clones, CD8+, were relatively rare in peripheral blood. Certain motif variants had earlier appeared in reactive arthritis synovial fluid and blood.

Between the trimmed V and J ends, which lost 4 bases and 4 bases, there was a span of 14 bases. The germline gives CDR1 SGHRS, CDR2 YFSETQ. The CDR3 extends over 14 amino acids. Library preparation for TCR beta used quantitative 5'-RACE with molecular barcodes. TCRdb processed the 5' RACE reads anew with MiXCR; each CDR3 protein has one entry. The data hold some 90,000 distinct CDR3 sequences, with around 26% observed a single time. The specimen sequenced was blood, either unsorted or a sorted T cell fraction (not recorded which). V and J are TRBV5-1 and TRBJ2-5; perhaps TRBD2 as D (5 bases). The TCR was taken from a male donor with ankylosing spondylitis or in good health (not recorded which). CDR3 protein: CASSIGSGRETQYF. DNA of the CDR3: TGCGCCAGCAGCATAGGGTCTGGGAGAGAGACCCAGTACTTC. The whole variable domain, filled in from reference TRBV5-1 and TRBJ2-5, reads KAGVTQTPRYLIKTRGQQVTLSCSPISGHRSVSWYQQTPGQGLQFLFEYFSETQRNKGNFPGRFSGRQFSNSRSEMNVSTLELGDSALYLCASSIGSGRETQYFGPGTRLLVL.